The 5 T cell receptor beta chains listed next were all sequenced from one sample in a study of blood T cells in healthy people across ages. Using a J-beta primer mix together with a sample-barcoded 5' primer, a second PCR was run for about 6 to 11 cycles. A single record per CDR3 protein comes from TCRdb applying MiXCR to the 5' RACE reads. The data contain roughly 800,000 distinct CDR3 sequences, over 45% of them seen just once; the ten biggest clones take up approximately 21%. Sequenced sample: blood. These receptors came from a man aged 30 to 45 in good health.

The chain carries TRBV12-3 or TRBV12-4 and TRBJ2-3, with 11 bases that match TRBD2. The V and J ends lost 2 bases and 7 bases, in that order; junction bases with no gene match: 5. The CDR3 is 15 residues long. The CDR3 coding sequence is TGTGCCAGCAGTTTAAGTAGCGGGGGGGTTAATACGCAGTATTTT. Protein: CASSLSSGGVNTQYF.

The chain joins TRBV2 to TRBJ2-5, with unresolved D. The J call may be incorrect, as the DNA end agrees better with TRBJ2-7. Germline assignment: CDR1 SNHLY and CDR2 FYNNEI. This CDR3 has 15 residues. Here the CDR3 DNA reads TGTGCCAGCAGTGAACTGATCGCCCCCTCCTACGAGCAGTACTTC. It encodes CASSELIAPSYEQYF.

CDR3 loop: CASSSETSYEQYF. In DNA, the CDR3 is TGTGCCAGCAGTTCCGAAACATCCTACGAGCAGTACTTC. This rearrangement joins TRBV11-3 to TRBJ2-7; D not certain. CDR1 SGHNT and CDR2 YENEEA come from the germline V gene. The CDR3 sequence is 13 residues long. V was pared by 6 bases and J by 1 base, with 10 bases between.

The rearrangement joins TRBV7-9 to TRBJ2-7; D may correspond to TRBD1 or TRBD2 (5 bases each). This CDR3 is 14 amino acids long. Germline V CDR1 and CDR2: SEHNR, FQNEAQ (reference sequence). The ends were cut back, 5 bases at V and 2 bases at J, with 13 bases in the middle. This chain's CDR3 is CASSGGGRTYEQYF. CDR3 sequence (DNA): TGTGCCAGCAGCGGGGGTGGGAGAACCTACGAGCAGTACTTC.

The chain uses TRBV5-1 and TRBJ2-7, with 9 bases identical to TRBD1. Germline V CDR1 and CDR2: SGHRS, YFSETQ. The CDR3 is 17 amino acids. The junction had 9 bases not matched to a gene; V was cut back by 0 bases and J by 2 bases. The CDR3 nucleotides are TGCGCCAGCAGCTTGGGCCCCGGAGGGACAGGGCCCTACGAGCAGTACTTC. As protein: CASSLGPGGTGPYEQYF.